Listed here are 26 T cell receptor beta chains from one sample, sequenced in a study of T-cell reconstitution after alpha-beta-depleted transplantation in children. It was with unique molecular identifiers that the TCRbeta library was prepared. TCRdb reprocessed the PCR reads with MiXCR, giving one entry per CDR3 protein. The sample shows some 440,000 distinct CDR3 sequences, about 16% of them seen only once. Here the sequenced sample was PBMCs, mostly from graft donor cells, taken 360 days after TCRalphabeta/CD19-depleted stem cell transplant. The receptors were sampled from a boy under three years old who had a stem cell transplant for Wiskott-Aldrich syndrome, so the T cells may come from the graft donor.

This clonotype has a handful of counts. The gene calls are TRBV29-1 and TRBJ2-3; 7 bases align to TRBD1. CDR3 size: 13 residues. CDR1 and CDR2 (germline): SQVTM, ANQGSEA. Germline trimming cut 6 bases from V and 1 base from J; bases unmatched to any gene: 4. The CDR3 DNA sequence: TGCAGCGTAAGGGGGCGCGGCACAGATACGCAGTATTTT. Protein product: CSVRGRGTDTQYF.

This clonotype was found a few times. This rearrangement joins TRBV12-3 or TRBV12-4 to TRBJ2-3, with 10 nucleotides matching TRBD2. The CDR3 extends over 18 amino acids. Trimming took 1 base from V and 2 from J; bases not matched to a gene: 9. CDR3 loop: CASSLGQLAGVPTDTQYF. The DNA of the CDR3 is TGTGCCAGCAGTTTAGGTCAGCTAGCGGGAGTTCCCACAGATACGCAGTATTTT.

The sample holds a few counts of this clonotype. This sequence joins TRBV11-1 and TRBJ2-1; 9 bases line up with TRBD1. The V gene's germline CDR1 is SGHAT and CDR2 FQDESV (reference sequence). Trimming removed 2 bases from V and 8 bases from J; junction bases left unmatched: 19. The CDR3 covers 19 residues. The CDR3 DNA follows: TGTGCCAGCAGCTTATCCTCCTTTTCCGCCGGGACAGGGAGGGATGAGCAGTTCTTC. Residues: CASSLSSFSAGTGRDEQFF.

CDR3 in amino acids: CASSRASGRAHNEQFF. CDR3 nucleotide sequence: TGTGCCAGCAGTCGTGCTAGCGGGAGGGCTCACAATGAGCAGTTCTTC. The J gene is TRBJ2-1, the V gene TRBV27, with TRBD2 identical over 12 bases. The CDR3 has 16 residues. With 5 bases clipped from V and 5 bases from J, the junction kept 7 bases outside the gene matches. The germline gives CDR1 MNHEY, CDR2 SMNVEV (reference sequence).

The chain has TRBV29-1 and TRBJ2-2; 13 bases match TRBD2. J lost 3 bases, V lost 4 bases, and 5 bases had no gene match. Germline V CDR1 and CDR2: SQVTM, ANQGSEA. There are 16 residues in the CDR3. CDR3 region: CSVVTSGRGYTGELFF. CDR3 DNA: TGCAGCGTTGTAACTAGCGGGAGGGGTTACACCGGGGAGCTGTTTTTT.

CDR3 bases: TGTGCCAGCAGTTACTCGGCGGGAATCGGGACAGATACGCAGTATTTT. Protein: CASSYSAGIGTDTQYF. J is TRBJ2-3 and V is TRBV6-5, with D tentatively TRBD2 (6 bases). Looked up from germline, CDR1 is MNHEY and CDR2 is SVGAGI. The length of the CDR3 is 16 residues. V was pared by 0 bases and J by 3 bases, with 13 bases between.

This clonotype was counted only a few times. CDR3 protein: CASSLMTTPGFF. The CDR3 DNA is TGTGCCAGCAGTTTAATGACAACCCCAGGGTTCTTC. The chain combines TRBV12-3 or TRBV12-4 with TRBJ2-1; D unresolved. The CDR3 totals 12 residues. V gave up 2 bases and J gave up 15 bases, with 14 bases separating them.

On this clonotype itself: Without the conserved terminal phenylalanine or tryptophan, this CDR3 likely stems from a read error. V and J are TRBV4-3 and TRBJ1-6, with a weak D call TRBD1 (5 bases). The CDR3 consists of 16 residues. The germline V gene has CDR1 LGHNA and CDR2 YSLEER. Trimming took off 0 bases at V and 8 bases at J, with 14 bases between the two ends. In DNA form, the CDR3 reads TGCGCCAGCAGCCAAGATGGGGCCCTTAGGGATTCACCCCTCCACTTA. Protein sequence: CASSQDGALRDSPLHL.

The rearrangement links TRBV7-6 to TRBJ1-1; possibly TRBD1 for D (6 bases). CDR1 and CDR2 (germline): SGHVS, FNYEAQ. Trimming shortened V by 4 bases and J by 2 bases, and 8 bases separated the two germline ends. The CDR3 consists of 13 residues. This chain's CDR3 is CASSSGHNTEAFF. CDR3 nucleotide sequence: TGTGCCAGCAGCTCGGGACACAACACTGAAGCTTTCTTT.

The chain combines TRBV5-1 with TRBJ2-2; the D gene is possibly TRBD1 (6 bases). Germline loops: CDR1 SGHRS, CDR2 YFSETQ. Trimming took 2 bases from V and 2 from J, leaving 10 bases between them. The CDR3 has 15 residues. CDR3 sequence (DNA): TGCGCCAGCAGCTTTTGGGGACAAAACACCGGGGAGCTGTTTTTT. Its protein is CASSFWGQNTGELFF.

The chain uses TRBV30 and TRBJ2-2; D uncertain. The germline CDR1 and CDR2 sequences are GTSNPN and SVGIG (reference sequence). V lost 1 base and J lost 6, with 6 bases in between. The CDR3 sequence is 12 residues long. The CDR3 region has the DNA TGTGCCTGGAGTGGGTCCGCCGGGGAGCTGTTTTTT. Translation: CAWSGSAGELFF.

Only a few counts were recorded for this clonotype. This sequence joins TRBV3-1 and TRBJ2-7, with 7 bases matching TRBD2. J was trimmed by 3 bases and V by 1 base; bases with no gene match: 6. Germline CDR1 is LGHDT and CDR2 is YNNKEL (reference sequence). The CDR3 is made up of 15 amino acids. The CDR3 protein is CASSQVDSGGYEQYF. The CDR3 nucleotides read TGTGCCAGCAGCCAAGTGGACTCGGGAGGCTACGAGCAGTACTTC.

The J gene is TRBJ2-4, the V gene TRBV15; D gene unclear. The V end lost 0 bases, the J end lost 2 bases, and 14 bases lay between the germline ends. The germline gives CDR1 LNHNV, CDR2 YYDKDF (reference sequence). This CDR3 has 17 amino acids. The CDR3 sequence: CATSRDPRSVTKNIQYF. The CDR3 region has the DNA TGTGCCACCAGCAGAGATCCGAGGAGCGTGACCAAAAACATTCAGTACTTC.

The chain uses TRBV5-1 and TRBJ2-1, with TRBD1 identical over 8 bases. The germline V gene encodes CDR1 SGHRS and CDR2 YFSETQ. V was pared by 5 bases and J by 4 bases, with 11 bases of the junction left unmatched. The CDR3 contains 16 residues. The CDR3 sequence: CASRPAGTGAYNEQFF. Written as DNA, the CDR3 is TGCGCCAGCAGGCCTGCCGGGACAGGAGCTTACAATGAGCAGTTCTTC.

The chain is built from TRBV11-2 and TRBJ1-2, with D uncertain. Germline CDR1 and CDR2: SGHAT and FQNNGV. This CDR3 is 14 amino acids long. The V gene lost 1 base and the J gene lost 3 bases, with 9 bases spanning the gap. The CDR3 coding sequence is TGTGCCAGCAGCTTAGGTCTAGGGTACTATGGCTACACCTTC. This translates into CASSLGLGYYGYTF.

This clonotype was seen a few times. The rearrangement joins TRBV7-7 to TRBJ2-7, with 8 bases identical to TRBD1. V was pared by 1 base and J by 2 bases, with 4 bases of the junction left unmatched. Germline lookup yields CDR1 SSHAT and CDR2 FNYEAQ (reference sequence). The length of the CDR3 is 15 residues. This CDR3 is CASSLGTGIPYEQYF. CDR3 nucleotide sequence: TGTGCCAGCAGCTTAGGGACAGGGATCCCCTACGAGCAGTACTTC.

This chain joins TRBV30 and TRBJ2-5; D call uncertain. Germline CDR1 reads GTSNPN; CDR2 reads SVGIG (reference sequence). The CDR3 is made up of 12 amino acids. Trimming stripped 0 bases from V and 2 bases from J, with 4 bases between. The CDR3 bases are TGTGCCTGGAGTGTTTCTCAAGAGACCCAGTACTTC. It encodes CAWSVSQETQYF.

There are a few counts of this clonotype. The V gene is TRBV6-5, the J gene TRBJ1-2; 9 nucleotides match TRBD1. Germline loops: CDR1 MNHEY, CDR2 SVGAGI. This CDR3 has 14 amino acids. V lost 4 bases to trimming and J lost 5 bases; unmatched junction nucleotides: 5. CDR3 sequence (DNA): TGTGCCAGCAGTTGGACAGGGGCTCTGTATGGCTACACCTTC. This encodes CASSWTGALYGYTF.

This clonotype occurred a few times. The V gene is TRBV11-3, the J gene TRBJ2-3; 8 bases are a match to TRBD1. V shed 3 bases and J 5 bases; nucleotides not matched to a gene: 13. The germline CDR1 and CDR2 sequences are SGHNT and YENEEA. The CDR3 consists of 17 residues. The CDR3 nucleotides read TGTGCCAGCAGCTTGAGGGATTGGGACAGGACTGGAGATACGCAGTATTTT. Its protein is CASSLRDWDRTGDTQYF.

The chain links TRBV7-8 to TRBJ2-2; D may be TRBD2 (6 bases). This CDR3 has 14 residues. Germline CDR1 reads SGHVS; CDR2 reads FQNEAQ. Trimming took off 10 bases at V and 5 bases at J, with 17 bases between the two ends. In nucleotides, the CDR3 is TGTGCCATACTGTTCGGGGGATGGACCGGGGAGCTGTTTTTT. This encodes CAILFGGWTGELFF.

This clonotype was seen at least ten times. This chain links TRBV7-8 with TRBJ1-2; D is uncertain. Germline values: CDR1 SGHVS, CDR2 FQNEAQ. V gave up 5 bases and J gave up 8 bases, with 15 bases separating them. The CDR3 totals 13 residues. CDR3 sequence reads: CASSLPGVSGYTF. The CDR3, as DNA: TGTGCCAGCAGCCTACCCGGGGTGAGCGGCTACACCTTC.

Ten or more counts support this clonotype. This chain joins TRBV2 and TRBJ2-5, with D possibly being TRBD1 (5 bases). Germline V gene lookup returns CDR1 SNHLY and CDR2 FYNNEI. The CDR3 runs to 13 residues. Trimming removed 6 bases at V and 3 bases at J, with 11 bases between. The CDR3 coding sequence is TGTGCCAGCAGAACAGACAGCGAAGAGACCCAGTACTTC. Its protein product is CASRTDSEETQYF.

In its sample, this clonotype was seen a few times. This chain uses TRBV7-9 with TRBJ2-5; possible D gene TRBD2, 5 bases. V lost 5 bases, J lost 1 base, and 14 bases lay in between. Germline lookup yields CDR1 SEHNR and CDR2 FQNEAQ (reference sequence). This CDR3 is built from 15 residues. The CDR3 bases are TGTGCCAGCAGCCATTCCCGGGGAACCCAAGAGACCCAGTACTTC. Residues: CASSHSRGTQETQYF.

Only a few counts were recorded for this clonotype. This chain joins TRBV12-3 or TRBV12-4 and TRBJ2-7, with 11 positions matching TRBD2. The V gene end was trimmed by 7 bases and the J gene end by 0 bases; junction bases not matched to a gene: 17. This CDR3 spans 19 amino acids. The DNA of the CDR3 is TGTGCCAGCACCGAGGGGCTAGCGGGAGGAGGGGGGATCTCCTACGAGCAGTACTTC. This translates into CASTEGLAGGGGISYEQYF.

The V and J genes are TRBV20-1 and TRBJ2-1; 11 bases are a match to TRBD2. The V and J ends lost 2 bases and 4 bases, in that order; junction bases with no gene match: 4. The CDR3 has 15 residues. The germline CDR1 and CDR2 sequences are DFQATT and SNEGSKA (reference sequence). The CDR3: CSARLAGGKYNEQFF. The CDR3 nucleotides are TGCAGTGCTAGACTAGCGGGAGGAAAATACAATGAGCAGTTCTTC.

V usage is TRBV3-1 and J usage is TRBJ2-7; 10 bases match TRBD2. V lost 0 bases to trimming and J lost 6 bases; unmatched junction nucleotides: 11. The CDR3 spans 17 residues. CDR1 LGHDT and CDR2 YNNKEL come from the germline V gene (reference sequence). Written as DNA, the CDR3 is TGTGCCAGCAGCCAAGATTCAGCGGGGGGGAAGGTGAGCGAGCAGTACTTC. The encoded protein is CASSQDSAGGKVSEQYF.